The 25 T cell receptor beta chains below were found in one sample sequenced in a study of early T cells in non-severe SARS-CoV-2 infection. TCRdb redid the calling of the 5' RACE reads with MiXCR, one entry per CDR3 protein. The sample gives about 28,000 distinct CDR3 sequences, approximately 5.1% of which show up once; approximately 23% is in the top ten. The sample comprised whole blood. The receptors were sampled from an adult who was a healthcare worker with PCR-confirmed SARS-CoV-2 infection or an uninfected control (not recorded which).

This clonotype has at least ten counts. The chain joins TRBV7-3 to TRBJ1-3; a possible D gene is TRBD1 (5 bases). The CDR3 length is 15 residues. CDR1 and CDR2 (germline): SGHTA, FQGTGA. With 1 base removed from V and 6 bases from J, the gap between germline ends came to 13 bases. The CDR3 DNA sequence: TGTGCCAGCAGCTTAAATGGGGGTTACGAAAACACCATATATTTT. This sequence encodes CASSLNGGYENTIYF. Filled out from reference TRBV7-3 and TRBJ1-3, the complete variable domain reads GAGVSQTPSNKVTEKGKYVELRCDPISGHTALYWYRQSLGQGPEFLIYFQGTGAADDSGLPNDRFFAVRPEGSVSTLKIQRTERGDSAVYLCASSLNGGYENTIYFGEGSWLTVV.

This clonotype was picked up a small number of times. V usage is TRBV7-6 and J usage is TRBJ1-4; D perhaps matches TRBD1 (5 bases). The germline V gene encodes CDR1 SGHVS and CDR2 FNYEAQ. Trimming cost V 5 bases and J 11 bases, with 27 bases left between them. CDR3 length equals 17 residues. The CDR3 spells CASSPGQAQFSGRKLFF. DNA of the CDR3: TGTGCCAGCAGCCCCGGCCAGGCCCAATTTTCGGGACGGAAACTGTTTTTT.

This clonotype was detected ten times or more. The V and J genes are TRBV5-5 and TRBJ1-2, with D tentatively TRBD1 (5 bases). CDR3 length: 13 amino acids. The germline V gene has CDR1 SGHKS and CDR2 YYEKEE (reference sequence). The V and J ends lost 0 bases and 5 bases respectively, with 8 bases between them. CDR3 coding DNA: TGTGCCAGCAGCTTGGGACAGACGTATGGCTACACCTTC. The encoded protein is CASSLGQTYGYTF.

The chain links TRBV4-1 to TRBJ2-3, with D unresolved. Germline loops: CDR1 MGHRA, CDR2 YSYEKL. This CDR3 has 16 amino acids. Trimming took off 1 base at V and 2 bases at J, with 13 bases between the two ends. The CDR3 DNA follows: TGCGCCAGCAGCCAAGTCGATCTGGGGTTCACAGATACGCAGTATTTT. The encoded protein is CASSQVDLGFTDTQYF.

This clonotype has a count of ten or more. This rearrangement joins TRBV7-2 to TRBJ2-1, with a weak D call TRBD2 (5 bases). Germline V gene data show CDR1 as SGHTA and CDR2 as FQGNSA. The V gene lost 10 bases and the J gene lost 4 bases, with 17 bases spanning the gap. The CDR3 sequence is 14 residues long. The CDR3 loop reads CATRGQVAYNEQFF. The CDR3 bases are TGTGCCACTCGAGGGCAGGTAGCATACAATGAGCAGTTCTTC. The full variable domain, its missing parts supplied by reference TRBV7-2 and TRBJ2-1, is GAGVSQSPSNKVTEKGKDVELRCDPISGHTALYWYRQSLGQGLEFLIYFQGNSAPDKSGLPSDRFSAERTGGSVSTLTIQRTQQEDSAVYLCATRGQVAYNEQFFGPGTRLTVL.

V gene TRBV10-3 combines with J gene TRBJ1-4, with D tentatively TRBD1 (5 bases). V was trimmed by 6 bases and J by 5 bases, leaving 16 bases between them. CDR1 is ENHRY and CDR2 is SYGVKD in the germline V gene. The CDR3 loop spans 15 amino acids. The chain's CDR3 is CAIRAGGKENEKLFF. CDR3 DNA: TGTGCCATCAGGGCCGGGGGTAAGGAGAATGAAAAACTGTTTTTT.

There are a few counts of this clonotype. The rearrangement joins TRBV20-1 to TRBJ2-7, with TRBD2 as a possible D gene (5 bases). The CDR3 runs 13 residues. Per the germline V gene, CDR1 is DFQATT and CDR2 is SNEGSKA (reference sequence). Here the CDR3 DNA reads TGCAGAGCAAGCGCCAGCGGCCCCTACGAGCAGTACTTC. Translating it yields CRASASGPYEQYF.

The sample holds many counts of this clonotype. The chain uses TRBV7-8 and TRBJ2-1; TRBD2 aligns across 10 bases. Trimming removed 4 bases from V and 4 bases from J; junction bases left unmatched: 7. The CDR3 spans 16 residues. The V gene's germline CDR1 is SGHVS and CDR2 FQNEAQ. The CDR3 nucleotides read TGTGCCAGCAGCTCCTCTAGCGGGAGATTGTACAATGAGCAGTTCTTC. Its translation is CASSSSSGRLYNEQFF.

This clonotype occurred many times. The chain links TRBV7-9 to TRBJ1-1, with 7 bases matching TRBD1. V trimming: 5 bases; J trimming: 4 bases; junction bases outside the gene matches: 13. The CDR3 is made up of 16 amino acids. Germline loops: CDR1 SEHNR, CDR2 FQNEAQ (reference sequence). CDR3 nucleotides: TGTGCCAGCAGCGAGACAGGGATCGGCATGGCCACTGAAGCTTTCTTT. Protein sequence: CASSETGIGMATEAFF.

This clonotype has more than one count but fewer than ten. The V and J genes are TRBV11-1 and TRBJ2-3, with 7 bases that match TRBD2. V lost 0 bases, J lost 2 bases, and 5 bases stayed unmatched. Germline-derived CDR1 and CDR2 are SGHAT and FQDESV (reference sequence). The CDR3 extends over 16 amino acids. DNA of the CDR3: TGTGCCAGCAGCTTAGCGGTCCTAGCGGACACAGATACGCAGTATTTT. As protein: CASSLAVLADTDTQYF.

This clonotype was seen ten or more times. The chain links TRBV5-5 to TRBJ2-5; D is unclear. In germline, CDR1 is SGHKS, CDR2 YYEKEE (reference sequence). V was cut by 2 bases and J by 7 bases, with 18 bases left in between. The CDR3 loop spans 15 amino acids. The CDR3 here is CASSFTATHEGTQYF. The CDR3 DNA reads as TGTGCCAGCAGCTTCACGGCAACTCATGAAGGGACCCAGTACTTC.

At least ten counts were recorded for this clonotype. This chain joins TRBV11-3 and TRBJ2-1; 9 positions match TRBD2. With V trimmed by 5 bases and J by 8 bases, 10 bases remained unmatched. The CDR3 contains 15 residues. Germline V gives CDR1 SGHNT, CDR2 YENEEA. DNA of the CDR3: TGTGCCAGCAGCGTTCGACTAGCGGCTAGGGATGAGCAGTTCTTC. Amino acids: CASSVRLAARDEQFF.

The V and J genes are TRBV7-2 and TRBJ2-5, with TRBD2 identical over 9 bases. There are 17 residues in the CDR3. Trimming cost V 1 base and J 1 base; bases outside gene matches: 7. The germline CDR1 and CDR2 sequences are SGHTA and FQGNSA. The CDR3 is CASSLGGLAGPQETQYF. The CDR3 DNA follows: TGTGCCAGCAGCTTAGGGGGACTAGCAGGCCCCCAAGAGACCCAGTACTTC.

The J gene is TRBJ2-3, the V gene TRBV2; D call uncertain. The V gene's germline CDR1 is SNHLY and CDR2 FYNNEI. This CDR3 comprises 16 residues. Trimming stripped 4 bases from V and 4 bases from J, with 18 bases between. CDR3 bases: TGTGCCAGCAGTGTCCTCGCTCCCGGCGAGCCAGATACGCAGTATTTT. It is translated as CASSVLAPGEPDTQYF.

There are many counts of this clonotype. The rearrangement joins TRBV24-1 to TRBJ2-1; D is ambiguous. The germline gives CDR1 KGHDR, CDR2 SFDVKD. Trimming left V 2 bases short and J 5 bases short, with 0 bases between. CDR3 size: 11 residues. The CDR3 nucleotides read TGTGCCACCAGTGATTACAATGAGCAGTTCTTC. Translating gives CATSDYNEQFF.

This clonotype was found many times. V gene TRBV19 combines with J gene TRBJ2-7, with 7 bases matching TRBD1. The trim removed 6 bases at V and 4 bases at J, leaving 12 bases unmatched. The V gene's germline CDR1 is LNHDA and CDR2 SQIVND (reference sequence). This CDR3 spans 15 amino acids. The CDR3 protein is CASSRYGQVGYEQYF. The CDR3 nucleotides are TGTGCCAGTAGCCGATACGGACAGGTCGGGTACGAGCAGTACTTC.

This clonotype came up a few times. The chain links TRBV7-2 to TRBJ1-4; 8 positions agree with TRBD1. CDR3 length equals 15 residues. Trimming cost V 5 bases and J 8 bases; bases outside gene matches: 10. Per germline, CDR1 SGHTA and CDR2 FQGNSA. The CDR3 nucleotides are TGTGCCAGCAGCCAAGGACAGGGTGTGGGAGAAAAACTGTTTTTT. Translated, it gives CASSQGQGVGEKLFF.

V is TRBV5-1 and J is TRBJ2-7; maybe TRBD1 (5 bases). CDR3 size: 13 residues. The ends were cut back, 5 bases at V and 4 bases at J, with 13 bases in the middle. CDR1 and CDR2 (germline): SGHRS, YFSETQ. CDR3: CASSRQSQYEQYF. CDR3 DNA: TGCGCCAGCAGTCGACAGAGCCAATACGAGCAGTACTTC. Together with reference TRBV5-1 and TRBJ2-7, the CDR3 gives the full variable domain: KAGVTQTPRYLIKTRGQQVTLSCSPISGHRSVSWYQQTPGQGLQFLFEYFSETQRNKGNFPGRFSGRQFSNSRSEMNVSTLELGDSALYLCASSRQSQYEQYFGPGTRLTVT.

The table lists this clonotype with many counts. This chain connects TRBV20-1 to TRBJ1-3; the D gene is possibly TRBD1 (6 bases). Germline V CDR1 and CDR2: DFQATT, SNEGSKA (reference sequence). The CDR3 has 14 amino acids. Trimming removed 3 bases from V and 4 bases from J, with 13 bases in between. CDR3 loop: CSASRDTGGNTIYF. The CDR3 DNA reads as TGCAGTGCTAGTCGGGACACGGGCGGAAACACCATATATTTT.

This clonotype was detected ten times or more. The genes are TRBV10-3 and TRBJ2-1, with 8 bases aligning to TRBD2. Germline loops: CDR1 ENHRY, CDR2 SYGVKD. The ends lost 0 bases at V and 1 base at J; junction bases unmatched: 5. The CDR3 is 17 amino acids. The CDR3 sequence is CAISESTSGRSYNEQFF. DNA of the CDR3: TGTGCCATCAGTGAGTCCACGAGCGGGAGATCCTACAATGAGCAGTTCTTC.

At least ten counts were recorded for this clonotype. J is TRBJ1-6 and V is TRBV11-2; 8 nucleotides match TRBD1. Germline V CDR1 and CDR2: SGHAT, FQNNGV. Germline trimming cut 3 bases from V and 10 bases from J; bases unmatched to any gene: 8. The length of the CDR3 is 15 residues. CDR3 coding DNA: TGTGCCAGCAGCTTCCCAGGACAGGGCAACTCACCCCTCCACTTT. It is translated as CASSFPGQGNSPLHF.

This clonotype was detected ten times or more. The chain employs TRBV20-1 and TRBJ2-5, with 9 positions matching TRBD2. Per germline, CDR1 DFQATT and CDR2 SNEGSKA (reference sequence). The V and J ends lost 2 bases and 4 bases, in that order; junction bases with no gene match: 8. CDR3 length: 15 residues. The chain's CDR3 is CSARSRLAVTETQYF. The DNA of the CDR3 is TGCAGTGCTAGATCGAGACTAGCGGTGACAGAGACCCAGTACTTC.

J is TRBJ2-7 and V is TRBV7-6, with no clear D. CDR1 and CDR2 (germline): SGHVS, FNYEAQ. V was trimmed by 1 base and J by 0 bases, leaving 7 bases between them. The CDR3 is 14 residues long. This CDR3 reads CASSLEQFSYEQYF. The CDR3 coding sequence is TGTGCCAGCAGCTTAGAACAGTTCTCCTACGAGCAGTACTTC.

In its sample, this clonotype was seen many times. This chain uses TRBV9 with TRBJ2-5, with D maybe TRBD1 (6 bases). The V gene's germline CDR1 is SGDLS and CDR2 YYNGEE. The V gene lost 4 bases and the J gene lost 5 bases, with 15 bases spanning the gap. The CDR3 totals 14 residues. The CDR3 region has the DNA TGTGCCAGCAGCTCACAGGGCTCCGGGGAGACCCAGTACTTC. It yields the protein CASSSQGSGETQYF.

This clonotype was picked up a small number of times. The chain employs TRBV18 and TRBJ2-4, with D perhaps matching TRBD1 (5 bases). This CDR3 has 13 residues. Germline V gene sequence: CDR1 KGHSH, CDR2 LQKENI. Trimming took off 6 bases at V and 5 bases at J, with 11 bases between the two ends. CDR3 sequence reads: CASSTGSENIQYF. DNA for the CDR3: TGTGCCAGCTCCACAGGTTCTGAAAACATTCAGTACTTC.